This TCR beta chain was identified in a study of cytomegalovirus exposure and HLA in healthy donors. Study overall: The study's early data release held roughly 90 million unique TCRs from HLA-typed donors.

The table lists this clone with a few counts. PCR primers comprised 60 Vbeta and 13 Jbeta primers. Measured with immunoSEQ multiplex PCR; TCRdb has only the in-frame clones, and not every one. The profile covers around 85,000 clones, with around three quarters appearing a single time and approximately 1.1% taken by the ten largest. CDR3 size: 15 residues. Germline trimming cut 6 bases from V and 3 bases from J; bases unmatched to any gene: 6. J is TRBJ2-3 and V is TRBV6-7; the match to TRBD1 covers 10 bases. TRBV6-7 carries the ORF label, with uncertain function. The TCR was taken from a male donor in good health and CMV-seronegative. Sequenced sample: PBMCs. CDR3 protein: CASRHDRGRTDTQYF. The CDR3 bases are TGTGCCAGCAGACACGACAGGGGGCGTACAGATACGCAGTATTTT.